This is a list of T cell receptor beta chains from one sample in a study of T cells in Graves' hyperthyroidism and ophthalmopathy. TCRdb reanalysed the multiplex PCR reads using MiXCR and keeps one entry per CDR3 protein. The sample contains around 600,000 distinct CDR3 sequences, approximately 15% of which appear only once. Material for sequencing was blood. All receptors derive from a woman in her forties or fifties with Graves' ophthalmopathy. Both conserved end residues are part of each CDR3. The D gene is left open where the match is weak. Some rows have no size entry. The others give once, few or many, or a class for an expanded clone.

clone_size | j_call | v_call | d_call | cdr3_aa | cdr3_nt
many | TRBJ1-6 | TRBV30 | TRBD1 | CAWSGTGSSYNSPLHF | TGTGCCTGGAGTGGGACAGGGAGCTCCTATAATTCACCCCTCCACTTT
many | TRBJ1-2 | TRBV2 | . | CASSGLRAANYGYTF | TGTGCCAGCAGTGGTTTACGGGCGGCTAACTATGGCTACACCTTC
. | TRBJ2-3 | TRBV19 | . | CASRKPSTDTQYF | TGTGCCAGTAGGAAACCAAGCACAGATACGCAGTATTTT
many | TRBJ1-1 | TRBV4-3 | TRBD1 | CASSQDPGGREAFF | TGCGCCAGCAGCCAAGACCCAGGGGGCCGGGAAGCTTTCTTT
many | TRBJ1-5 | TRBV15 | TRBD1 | CATSIDRGNANQPQHF | TGTGCCACCAGCATAGACAGGGGAAATGCCAATCAGCCCCAGCATTTT
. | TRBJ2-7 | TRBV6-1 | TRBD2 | CASRREAGGGYEQYF | TGTGCCAGCAGAAGGGAAGCGGGAGGGGGATACGAGCAGTACTTC
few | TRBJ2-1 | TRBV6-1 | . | CASKEVGGYNEQFF | TGTGCCAGCAAAGAAGTTGGAGGGTACAATGAGCAGTTCTTC
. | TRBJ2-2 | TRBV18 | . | CASSPPAGAGELFF | TGTGCCAGCTCACCACCGGCCGGGGCCGGGGAGCTGTTTTTT
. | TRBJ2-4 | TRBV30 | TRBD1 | CAWSVLGQLAKNIQYF | TGTGCCTGGAGTGTGTTGGGACAGCTAGCCAAAAACATTCAGTACTTC
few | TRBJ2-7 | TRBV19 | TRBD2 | CASSILADHYEQYF | TGTGCCAGTAGTATCCTAGCGGACCATTACGAGCAGTACTTC
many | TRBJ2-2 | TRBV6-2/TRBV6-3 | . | CASSKGRRDTGELFF | TGTGCCAGCAGCAAGGGTAGACGGGACACCGGGGAGCTGTTTTTT
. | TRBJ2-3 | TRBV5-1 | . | CASGPWTSTDTQYF | TGCGCCAGCGGCCCCTGGACCTCCACAGATACGCAGTATTTT
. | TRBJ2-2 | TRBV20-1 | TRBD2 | CSVNSGGTSGSGTGELFF | TGCAGTGTTAACTCAGGAGGGACTAGCGGGAGTGGCACCGGGGAGCTGTTTTTT
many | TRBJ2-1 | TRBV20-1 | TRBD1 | CSLGGGNEQFF | TGCAGTCTAGGGGGCGGGAATGAGCAGTTCTTC
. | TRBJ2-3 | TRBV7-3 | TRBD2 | CASSLRGREGRDTQYF | TGTGCCAGCAGCTTACGTGGGCGGGAGGGCCGAGATACGCAGTATTTT
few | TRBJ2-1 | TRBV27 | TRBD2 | CASSFLAGAWGEQFF | TGTGCCAGCAGTTTCTTAGCGGGAGCATGGGGTGAGCAGTTCTTC
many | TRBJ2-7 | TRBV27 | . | CASSLSPTGPYEQYF | TGTGCCAGCAGTTTATCGCCGACAGGCCCCTACGAGCAGTACTTC
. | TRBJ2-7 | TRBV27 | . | CASSLGGLDFYEQYF | TGTGCCAGCAGTTTAGGGGGCCTAGATTTTTACGAGCAGTACTTC
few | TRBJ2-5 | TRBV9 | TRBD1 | CASSEGQGVPFDSETQYF | TGTGCCAGCAGCGAGGGACAGGGGGTGCCGTTTGATTCTGAGACCCAGTACTTC
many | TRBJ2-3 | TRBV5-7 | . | CASRGLGTDTQYF | TGTGCCAGCAGAGGGTTGGGGACAGATACGCAGTATTTT